This T cell receptor (beta chain) emerged from a study of T cell responses to AZD1222 COVID-19 vaccine (dated by TCRdb to the early 2020s). About the investigation overall: AZD1222 recipients given second doses at about 4 weeks or at about 12 weeks were pooled, since spike-specific TCR depth and breadth were not found to differ between the two schedules. A total of 240 or so trial participants underwent TCR sequencing, of whom about 200 had received two doses of AZD1222 and about 25 had received two doses of the MenACWY control vaccine. Trial participants were enrolled by age into 18-55, 56-69 and 70-plus year subgroups, with roughly 150, 30 and 60 TCR-sequenced participants respectively. The study at large found these results: Conclusions about previously exposed vaccinees are limited, since just 6 or 7 AZD1222 recipients were seropositive for SARS-CoV-2 at baseline. CD4 TCRs associated with the vaccine covered the entire spike protein, and the dominant responses were in regions 160-218 and 743-854. Participants were mostly white British and included more females than males, and it was suggested by the authors that clonal diversity may have been underestimated. Because no day 14 peak-response samples were available, repertoires were characterized only after the peak T cell response. A significant rise in spike-specific TCR breadth and depth was observed after two AZD1222 doses relative to day 0 and relative to MenACWY recipients. Reportedly, close to half of the unique spike-specific TCRs recognized epitopes lying outside the regions that are mutated in the B.1.351 and B.1.1.7 variants. The 56-69-year group was small, and its depth increase did not reach significance, likely because of low power.

The CDR3 regions of human TCRbeta chains were subjected to immunosequencing. Per the original workflow: TCRs in the repertoires were matched against a reference library of SARS-CoV-2-specific TCRs that had been generated with the MIRA antigen-specificity platform. Breadth meant the fraction of unique TCRs that were SARS-CoV-2-associated, whereas depth meant the fraction of total T cells that were SARS-CoV-2-associated. Using the MIRA data, every spike-specific TCR was mapped to the spike region that the TCR reacted to and assigned to either a CD4 or a CD8 class. Log10-transformed breadth and depth values were compared by one-way ANOVA with Sidak's multiple comparisons tests. TCRdb re-hosts the immuneACCESS table, in-frame sequences only. Its copies lack some clones; in the studies checked, an unresolved V gene accounts for under half of them, and the cause for the rest is not known. Clone size and V and J calls were adopted from that table, with D and trimming inferred from the DNA. The sample table contains roughly 140,000 clones; only one count was recorded for just over 90% of them. The ten largest account for about 1.9% of the sample.

The CDR3 contains 14 residues, cysteine and phenylalanine counted. Only the CDR3 portion is preserved as DNA: 42 bases, with reading frame beginning at the first base. The germline V gene encodes CDR1 MNHEY and CDR2 SVGEGT. Ends trimmed: V by 2 bases, J by 6 bases; bases unmatched to a gene: 6. Of note for this clone: Its antigen specificity is not known. One base away there is no much larger clone; base qualities are not given.

The label giving this sample's time point can be read as: baseline before first vaccination. Vaccinee samples came from UK trials COV001 and COV002, including a single-blind randomized controlled phase 2/3 trial of AZD1222 (ChAdOx1 nCoV-19) in healthy adults. For TCRbeta chain sequencing, PBMC samples from trial participants were taken at day 0 and at day 28 after the second dose. The sequence came from an adult in good health. The receptor chain draws on TRBV6-2 or TRBV6-3 and TRBJ2-7, with 8 middle bases fitting TRBD1. Sequenced here: peripheral blood, sampled on day 0 of AZD1222 vaccination. The CDR3 region has the sequence CASSYHGQGSEQYF. The nucleotides are TGTGCCAGCAGTTACCATGGACAGGGAAGCGAGCAGTACTTC.